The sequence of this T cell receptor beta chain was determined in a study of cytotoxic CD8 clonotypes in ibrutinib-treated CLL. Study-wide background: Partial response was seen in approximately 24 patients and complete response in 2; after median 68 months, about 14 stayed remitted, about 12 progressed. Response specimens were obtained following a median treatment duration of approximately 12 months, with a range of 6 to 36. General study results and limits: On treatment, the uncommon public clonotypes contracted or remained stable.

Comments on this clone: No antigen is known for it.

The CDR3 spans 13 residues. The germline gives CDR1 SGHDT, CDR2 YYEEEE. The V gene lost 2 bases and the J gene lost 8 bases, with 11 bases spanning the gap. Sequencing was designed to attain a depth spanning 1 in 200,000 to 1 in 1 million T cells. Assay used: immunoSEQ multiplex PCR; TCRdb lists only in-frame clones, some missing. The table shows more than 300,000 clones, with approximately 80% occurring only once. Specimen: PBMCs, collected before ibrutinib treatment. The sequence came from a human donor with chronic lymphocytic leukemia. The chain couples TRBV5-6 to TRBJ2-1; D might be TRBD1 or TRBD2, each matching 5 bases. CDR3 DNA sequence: TGTGCCAGCAGCTTCGGGGAACAGGATGAGCAGTTCTTC. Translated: CASSFGEQDEQFF.